Sequencing of this TCR beta chain was carried out in a study of human T cells and chemical hapten exposure. Study at large: How much TCR each sample yielded varied, mostly because pooled library volumes differed slightly.

Time point indicated: healthy volunteer bleed at 2 weeks. RNA extraction used unfractionated whole blood as the source of total RNA. Trimming shortened V by 5 bases and J by 1 base, and 15 bases separated the two germline ends. CDR3 size: 14 residues. In germline, CDR1 is DFQATT, CDR2 SNEGSKA (reference sequence). This clonotype showed up many times. TCRdb re-called the RACE reads with MiXCR, one entry per CDR3 protein. Of 75,000 to 100,000 distinct CDR3 sequences in the sample, about 8.6% were seen once. This TCR was sampled from a female donor in good health. Some clones in this sample may be carry-over from other donors' samples. The sequenced sample was whole blood. The chain joins TRBV20-1 to TRBJ2-7; TRBD1 is a possible D gene (6 bases). The CDR3: CSAEQGRRSYEQYF. In DNA, the CDR3 is TGCAGTGCTGAACAGGGTCGCCGGTCCTACGAGCAGTACTTC.